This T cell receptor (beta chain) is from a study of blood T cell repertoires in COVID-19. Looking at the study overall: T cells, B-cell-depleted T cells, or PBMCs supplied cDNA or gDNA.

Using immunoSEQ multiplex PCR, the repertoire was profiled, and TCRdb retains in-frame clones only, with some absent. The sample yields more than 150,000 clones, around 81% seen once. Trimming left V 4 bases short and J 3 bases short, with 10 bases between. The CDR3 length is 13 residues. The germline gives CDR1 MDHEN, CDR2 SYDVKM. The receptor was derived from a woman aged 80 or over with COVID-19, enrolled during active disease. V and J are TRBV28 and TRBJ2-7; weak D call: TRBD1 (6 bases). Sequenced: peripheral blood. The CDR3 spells CASSWVGGYEQYF. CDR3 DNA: TGTGCCAGCAGTTGGGTAGGGGGCTACGAGCAGTACTTC.